This T cell receptor beta chain was recovered during a study of cytomegalovirus exposure and HLA in healthy donors. Comment on this clone: Its antigen remains unknown.

The CDR3 is 16 amino acids. With 2 bases clipped from V and 3 bases from J, the junction kept 7 bases outside the gene matches. Germline V gives CDR1 MNHNS, CDR2 SASEGT. Findings and limits, study-wide: Sequencing depth across donors, presence/absence analyses assumed, was roughly uniform. Looking again later, the authors saw that most CMV-associated TCR beta chains seemed HLA-restricted.

A multiplex PCR was run with 60 Vbeta primers and 13 Jbeta primers. The assay was immunoSEQ multiplex PCR, and TCRdb's table has in-frame clones only and misses some. This table has 310,000 or so clones, 80% to 90% appearing once. The chain joins TRBV6-1 to TRBJ1-5, with TRBD1 matching 7 bases. The source of this sequence is a woman under 30 in good health and CMV-seronegative. Sequences were obtained from PBMCs. Here the CDR3 DNA reads TGTGCCAGCAGTGAACTACCGGGACAGTTCAATCAGCCCCAGCATTTT. This codes for CASSELPGQFNQPQHF.